This T cell receptor beta chain was sequenced in a study of blood T cell repertoires in COVID-19. Looking at the study overall: Whether acute or convalescent, the COVID-19 samples came from the United States, Italy and Spain. Sample material is recorded as cDNA or gDNA derived from T cells, B-cell-depleted T cells, or PBMCs.

V lost 4 bases and J lost 3; bases outside the gene matches: 5. The CDR3 has 15 amino acids. Germline V gene data show CDR1 as SGHRS and CDR2 as YFSETQ. Under the authors' procedure: Using reference gene primer amplification, nucleated cell counts were estimated. Using immunoSEQ multiplex PCR, the repertoire was profiled, and TCRdb retains in-frame clones only, with some absent. The DNA was the basis for D and trimming; V, J and clone size are from that table. This sample has roughly 250,000 clones, with 70% to 85% found just once. The chain uses TRBV5-1 and TRBJ1-4; 8 bases align to TRBD1. The sequencing sample was made of peripheral blood. The TCR sequence derives from a woman of 80 years or more with acute or convalescent COVID-19. The CDR3 DNA sequence: TGCGCCAGCAGCGCCGGGGACAGGCCTAATGAAAAACTGTTTTTT. It codes for CASSAGDRPNEKLFF.